The clone carrying this T cell receptor beta chain was detected many times. The antigen is not known. The data stem from a study of T-cell reconstitution after alpha-beta-depleted transplantation in children. Findings and caveats of the study: Newly made T cells mostly supplied T-cell counts and diversity one year after transplant. For some patients, TCRbeta diversity was high at day 60 because of recipient T cells and thymic progenitors that survived. After transplant, at about two months, alpha-beta T cells were reportedly derived from several hundred expanded graft clones.

Deletions cut 3 bases from V and 0 bases from J, with 9 bases between. Germline V gene lookup returns CDR1 MDHEN and CDR2 SYDVKM. The CDR3 runs to 14 residues. As it was prepared, the TCRbeta library received unique molecular identifiers. TCRdb re-analysed the PCR reads in MiXCR, keeping a single row per CDR3 protein. The repertoire consists of a few hundred thousand distinct CDR3 sequences, with more than 20% occurring once and the leading ten covering roughly 2.5%. The chain carries TRBV28 and TRBJ2-7, with a weak D call TRBD1 (6 bases). The receptor's source is a girl aged 2-10 years with Fanconi anemia, due to receive a stem cell transplant. The input for sequencing was PBMCs, taken before TCRalphabeta/CD19-depleted stem cell transplant. CDR3 nucleotides: TGTGCCAGCAGTTTCGGACAGCTCTCCTACGAGCAGTACTTC. Protein sequence: CASSFGQLSYEQYF.